A selection of T cell receptor beta chains follows, all from one sample in a study of CD8 T cells in Susac syndrome. Via MiXCR, TCRdb re-called the immunoSEQ multiplex PCR reads, giving one row per CDR3 protein. The data show more than 200,000 distinct CDR3 sequences, with roughly 90% seen just once and about 0.13% held by the top ten. The sample was CD8+ T cells from PBMCs. All receptors derive from a human donor with multiple sclerosis. Each CDR3 is given with its conserved first and last residue. The D gene is left open where the match is weak. Not all rows give a size; the values are once, few, many and, for expanded clones, a class.

TRBV19,NA,TRBJ2-1,NA,CASSIDPPGQGGDEQFF,TGTGCCAGTAGTATAGATCCGCCAGGGCAAGGTGGAGATGAGCAGTTCTTC
TRBV7-3,once,TRBJ2-3,NA,CASSLTGGDLFDTQYF,TGTGCCAGCAGCCTAACAGGGGGGGACCTGTTTGATACGCAGTATTTT
TRBV20-1,NA,TRBJ1-6,TRBD1,CSASPLGQGKSPLHF,TGCAGTGCTAGCCCCCTTGGACAGGGAAAGTCACCCCTCCACTTT
TRBV21-1,once,TRBJ2-7,NA,CASSKGDRPAHEQYF,TGTGCCAGCAGCAAAGGGGACCGCCCTGCCCACGAGCAGTACTTC
TRBV6-5,few,TRBJ1-1,NA,CASSYGRNTEAFF,TGTGCCAGCAGTTACGGGCGGAACACTGAAGCTTTCTTT
TRBV7-3,NA,TRBJ1-3,NA,CASSLTGDTIYF,TGTGCCAGCAGCTTAACAGGTGACACCATATATTTT
TRBV19,NA,TRBJ2-1,NA,CASSTRLEGVIYNEQFF,TGTGCCAGTAGTACACGACTAGAGGGGGTTATTTACAATGAGCAGTTCTTC
TRBV11-1,NA,TRBJ2-2,NA,CASTRGADTGELFF,TGTGCCAGCACCAGGGGGGCGGACACCGGGGAGCTGTTTTTT
TRBV4-3,NA,TRBJ1-2,NA,CASSQRVNYGYTF,TGCGCCAGCAGCCAACGAGTTAACTATGGCTACACCTTC
TRBV20-1,NA,TRBJ1-1,NA,CSARDRFGVYARQAMNTEAFF,TGCAGTGCTAGAGATCGATTCGGAGTATACGCCAGACAGGCAATGAACACTGAAGCTTTCTTT
TRBV5-4,NA,TRBJ2-4,NA,CASSFKTLGPAKNIQYF,TGTGCCAGCAGCTTTAAGACCCTGGGCCCAGCCAAAAACATTCAGTACTTC
TRBV5-6,NA,TRBJ1-2,NA,CASSLDLNGYTF,TGTGCCAGCAGCTTGGACCTGAATGGCTACACCTTC
TRBV7-2,NA,TRBJ1-6,TRBD1,CASSLAPGVDRSSYNSPLHF,TGTGCCAGCAGCTTAGCGCCCGGGGTGGACAGGAGCTCCTATAATTCACCCCTCCACTTT
TRBV3-1,NA,TRBJ1-1,NA,CASSQTGTPEAFF,TGTGCCAGCAGCCAAACGGGTACGCCTGAAGCTTTCTTT
TRBV7-6,NA,TRBJ2-7,NA,CASSTGRDAGEQYF,TGTGCCAGCAGCACTGGACGGGACGCCGGGGAGCAGTACTTC
TRBV7-9,NA,TRBJ1-1,NA,CASSNRDSGTEAFF,TGTGCCAGCAGCAACCGGGATTCGGGAACTGAAGCTTTCTTT
TRBV27,NA,TRBJ2-7,NA,CAISLGAYSSYEQYF,TGTGCCATCAGTTTAGGCGCCTACAGTTCCTACGAGCAGTACTTC
TRBV19,NA,TRBJ2-1,NA,CASSIVGWSSYNEQFF,TGTGCCAGTAGTATAGTGGGGTGGAGCTCCTACAATGAGCAGTTCTTC
TRBV19,NA,TRBJ2-4,NA,CASAENIQYF,TGTGCCAGTGCCGAAAACATTCAGTACTTC
TRBV12-3/TRBV12-4,once,TRBJ2-3,NA,CASSPPMRGDTQYF,TGTGCCAGCAGCCCTCCTATGCGGGGAGATACGCAGTATTTT
TRBV27,NA,TRBJ1-2,NA,CASSLQGFYGYTF,TGTGCCAGCAGTTTGCAGGGGTTCTATGGCTACACCTTC
TRBV12-3/TRBV12-4,NA,TRBJ2-3,TRBD2,CASSHLWGGGTDTQYF,TGTGCCAGCAGTCACCTATGGGGGGGTGGTACAGATACGCAGTATTTT
TRBV7-8,NA,TRBJ2-2,NA,CASSLDGLINTGELFF,TGTGCCAGCAGCTTAGATGGCCTGATTAACACCGGGGAGCTGTTTTTT
TRBV7-3,NA,TRBJ2-2,NA,CASSSGPYTGELFF,TGTGCCAGCAGCTCTGGACCGTACACCGGGGAGCTGTTTTTT
TRBV7-3,NA,TRBJ2-7,NA,CASSLVNWVRRRYEQYF,TGTGCCAGCAGCTTAGTAAATTGGGTACGAAGGCGCTACGAGCAGTACTTC
TRBV29-1,NA,TRBJ2-7,TRBD2,CSVGGASGRSAYEQYF,TGCAGCGTAGGGGGGGCTAGCGGGAGGAGCGCCTACGAGCAGTACTTC
TRBV15,NA,TRBJ2-2,NA,CATSRGVGGGTGELFF,TGTGCCACCAGCAGAGGGGTGGGTGGTGGCACCGGGGAGCTGTTTTTT
TRBV5-1,NA,TRBJ1-1,TRBD1,CASSTETGPNTEAFF,TGCGCCAGCAGCACCGAGACAGGGCCGAACACTGAAGCTTTCTTT
TRBV15,NA,TRBJ2-7,TRBD1,CATSRVEWGTGSSYEQYF,TGTGCCACCAGCAGAGTTGAGTGGGGGACAGGTTCCTCCTACGAGCAGTACTTC
TRBV7-3,NA,TRBJ2-2,NA,CASRRTDNTGELFF,TGTGCCAGCCGCCGGACAGACAACACCGGGGAGCTGTTTTTT
TRBV7-8,NA,TRBJ1-5,TRBD1,CASSFRTGYQPQHF,TGTGCCAGCAGCTTTCGGACAGGGTATCAGCCCCAGCATTTT
TRBV7-9,NA,TRBJ2-7,NA,CASSSTGTRYEQYF,TGTGCCAGCAGCTCCACCGGGACTCGCTACGAGCAGTACTTC
TRBV30,NA,TRBJ2-1,NA,CAWSAPVRAHNEQFF,TGTGCCTGGAGTGCTCCGGTCCGGGCACACAATGAGCAGTTCTTC
TRBV29-1,NA,TRBJ1-2,NA,CSAEAEGHGYTF,TGCAGCGCAGAAGCAGAGGGCCATGGCTACACCTTC
TRBV14,NA,TRBJ2-5,NA,CASSTGVGAGETQYF,TGTGCCAGCAGCACCGGGGTGGGGGCCGGCGAGACCCAGTACTTC
TRBV7-6,once,TRBJ2-5,NA,CASSDLVQETQYF,TGTGCCAGCAGCGACCTGGTCCAAGAGACCCAGTACTTC
TRBV7-9,NA,TRBJ2-3,NA,CASSLSRGQPGDTQYF,TGTGCCAGCAGCTTAAGCAGGGGCCAGCCGGGAGATACGCAGTATTTT
TRBV4-1,NA,TRBJ2-2,NA,CASSQEAVVSGELFF,TGCGCCAGCAGCCAAGAAGCTGTCGTTAGCGGGGAGCTGTTTTTT
TRBV12-3/TRBV12-4,NA,TRBJ2-2,NA,CASSFLAELFF,TGTGCCAGCAGTTTTTTGGCGGAGCTGTTTTTT
TRBV19,NA,TRBJ2-1,TRBD2,CASSRLAGGYNEQFF,TGTGCCAGTAGCCGTCTAGCGGGAGGTTACAATGAGCAGTTCTTC
TRBV30,NA,TRBJ2-7,NA,CAWSVGSWEQYF,TGTGCCTGGAGTGTAGGCAGCTGGGAGCAGTACTTC
TRBV7-9,NA,TRBJ1-1,NA,CASTLGWVGTEAFF,TGTGCCAGCACCCTTGGGTGGGTAGGGACTGAAGCTTTCTTT
TRBV19,NA,TRBJ1-1,NA,CATAPTGQLNTEAFF,TGTGCCACCGCACCCACCGGACAGCTGAACACTGAAGCTTTCTTT
TRBV27,NA,TRBJ2-5,NA,CASSLPNQETQYF,TGTGCCAGCAGTTTACCCAACCAAGAGACCCAGTACTTC